A selection of T cell receptor beta chains follows, all from one sample in a study of T-cell memory formation after mild COVID-19. TCRdb used MiXCR to reprocess the 5' RACE reads, holding one entry per CDR3 protein. Among roughly 250,000 distinct CDR3 sequences listed, roughly 15% were seen once. Specimen: PBMCs or a T cell subset sorted from them (not recorded which). The receptors come from a man in his late teens or twenties who had mild COVID-19 (a few samples of this study predate the infection). Cell type and time point are not known. CDR3s include the opening cysteine and the closing phenylalanine or tryptophan. The order of the fields is D gene, clone size, V gene, CDR3 length, J gene, CDR3 DNA, CDR3 protein. D genes are given only for firm matches. A clone size is listed for some rows: how often the clone was seen (once, few, many), or a class if it is expanded.

.	.	TRBV12-3/TRBV12-4	15	TRBJ2-7	TGTGCCAGCAGCCGACAGGAACTAAGCTCCTACGAGCAGTACTTC	CASSRQELSSYEQYF
TRBD1	.	TRBV28	16	TRBJ2-1	TGTGCCAGCAGACAAACAGGGGTTCAGCTCGACAATGAGCAGTTCTTC	CASRQTGVQLDNEQFF
.	.	TRBV14	16	TRBJ2-3	TGTGCCAGCAGCGACCGACAGGAGACGGGCACAGATACGCAGTATTTT	CASSDRQETGTDTQYF
TRBD1	many	TRBV12-3/TRBV12-4	15	TRBJ2-2	TGTGCCAGCAGACTGGGACAGAGAGACACCGGGGAGCTGTTTTTT	CASRLGQRDTGELFF
.	.	TRBV5-1	14	TRBJ2-5	TGCGCCAGCAGTTGGGACCAGCCTCTCGGAACCCAGTACTTC	CASSWDQPLGTQYF
.	few	TRBV7-2	14	TRBJ2-1	TGTGCCAGCAGCTTAGCCTGGGGGCGCAATGAGCAGTTCTTC	CASSLAWGRNEQFF
.	few	TRBV7-3	15	TRBJ2-3	TGTGCCAGCAGCCTCCGTAGGGGGGCCCCAGATACGCAGTATTTT	CASSLRRGAPDTQYF
.	many	TRBV7-3	12	TRBJ1-1	TGTGCCAGCAGCTCCGGGAGGGGCGAAGCTTTCTTT	CASSSGRGEAFF
.	.	TRBV28	15	TRBJ2-1	TGTGCCAGCAGTCCACCGCCAGTCTCCTACAATGAGCAGTTCTTC	CASSPPPVSYNEQFF
.	few	TRBV10-3	15	TRBJ2-1	TGTGCCATCAGTGCTCCGGGTAGCAGCTGGGGTGAGCAGTTCTTC	CAISAPGSSWGEQFF
.	.	TRBV20-1	13	TRBJ1-2	TGCAGTGCTAGCGCAGCCTCTAGCTATGGCTACACCTTC	CSASAASSYGYTF
TRBD2	many	TRBV5-1	16	TRBJ2-1	TGCGCCAGCAGCTTGGCGGCTAGCGGATACTACAATGAGCAGTTCTTC	CASSLAASGYYNEQFF
.	.	TRBV20-1	14	TRBJ1-6	TGCAGTGCTAGGGCGTGGCGGATTAATTCACCCCTCCACTTT	CSARAWRINSPLHF
TRBD1	.	TRBV10-3	14	TRBJ2-1	TGTGCCAGCCGAGGACAGGGCCGCTACAATGAGCAGTTCTTC	CASRGQGRYNEQFF
.	few	TRBV10-3	19	TRBJ1-3	TGTGCCATCGGGACCCAAGACGGGCCGGGCTACGGGGGTGGAAACACCATATATTTT	CAIGTQDGPGYGGGNTIYF
.	.	TRBV20-1	15	TRBJ2-5	TGCAGTGCTAGACCAGATGGGATAGGGGGGGAGACCCAGTACTTC	CSARPDGIGGETQYF
.	many	TRBV3-1	12	TRBJ2-7	TGTGCCAGCAGCCAGGGATCCTACGAGCAGTACTTC	CASSQGSYEQYF
.	.	TRBV12-5	13	TRBJ1-5	TGTGCTAGTGGTTTCGGCGGGGGTCAGCCCCAGCATTTT	CASGFGGGQPQHF
TRBD1	.	TRBV20-1	14	TRBJ2-3	TGCAGTGCTCCTGGACAGGGGTGGACAGATACGCAGTATTTT	CSAPGQGWTDTQYF
TRBD1	few	TRBV4-1	15	TRBJ1-1	TGCGCCAGCAGCGTCTCGGGACAGATGAACACTGAAGCTTTCTTT	CASSVSGQMNTEAFF
TRBD1	.	TRBV29-1	12	TRBJ1-1	TGCAGTCAGACAGGGCCGAGCACTGAAGCTTTCTTT	CSQTGPSTEAFF